This T cell receptor beta chain was captured in a study of response to subunit inactivated influenza vaccine. TCRdb used MiXCR to reprocess the RT-PCR reads, holding one entry per CDR3 protein. This repertoire shows hundreds of thousands of distinct CDR3 sequences, 11% found once; its top ten account for more than 9.5%. The CDR3 is made up of 15 amino acids. V lost 2 bases to trimming and J lost 3 bases, with 13 bases between them. CDR1 MNHEY and CDR2 SMNVEV come from the germline V gene (reference sequence). The same sample was also studied in work on T cells expressing NK-cell markers. According to that study: UMI-tagged 5'RACE template switching yielded the TCR beta cDNA. CD8+ T cells in over 5 donors included dominant NKG2C+ clonotypes at roughly 1.0-8%. These clonotypes also led the CD3+CD56-NKG2C+ fraction in a handful of donors.

This sequence joins TRBV27 and TRBJ1-2, with TRBD1 as a possible D gene (5 bases). The sequencing used PBMCs from blood, collected on the day of vaccination. This sequence originates from a man over 45 who received an inactivated influenza vaccine. CDR3 DNA sequence: TGTGCCAGCAGTTTAAGAATCCAGGGAGACTATGGCTACACCTTC. This translates into CASSLRIQGDYGYTF.